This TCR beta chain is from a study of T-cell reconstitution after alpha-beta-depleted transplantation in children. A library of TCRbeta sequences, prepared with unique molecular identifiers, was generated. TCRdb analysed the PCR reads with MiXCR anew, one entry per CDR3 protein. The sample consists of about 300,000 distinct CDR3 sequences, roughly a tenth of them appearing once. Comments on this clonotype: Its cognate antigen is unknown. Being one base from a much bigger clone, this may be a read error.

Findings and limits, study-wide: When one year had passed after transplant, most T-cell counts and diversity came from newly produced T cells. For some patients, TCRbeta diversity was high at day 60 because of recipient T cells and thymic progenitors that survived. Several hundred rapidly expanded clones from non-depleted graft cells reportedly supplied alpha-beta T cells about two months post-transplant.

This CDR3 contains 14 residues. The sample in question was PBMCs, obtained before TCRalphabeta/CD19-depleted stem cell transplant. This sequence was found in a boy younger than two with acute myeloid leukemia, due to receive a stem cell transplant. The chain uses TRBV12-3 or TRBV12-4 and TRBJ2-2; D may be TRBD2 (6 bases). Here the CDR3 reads CASSTGLNTRELFF. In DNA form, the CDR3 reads TGTGCCAGCAGCACGGGACTGAACACCCGGGAGCTGTTTTTT.